This entry describes one T cell receptor beta chain. Its target is unknown. TCRdb passed the reads through MiXCR, listing each CDR3 protein once. The table records about 570,000 distinct CDR3 sequences, 40% of them present only once. This sample stems from a study of T cell repertoires in cytomegalovirus infection. This CDR3 region has 15 residues. Trimming removed 7 bases from V and 4 bases from J; junction bases left unmatched: 10. The material sequenced was cultured PBMCs, taken from culture after CMV antigen stimulation. This sequence joins TRBV12-3 or TRBV12-4 and TRBJ1-1, with 9 nucleotides matching TRBD1. The receptor was isolated from a human donor in good health (CMV status not recorded). Some clones in this sample may be carry-over from other donors' samples. CDR3 coding DNA: TGTGCCAGCACCCTTGGACAGGGGCGCCTCACTGAAGCTTTCTTT. It encodes CASTLGQGRLTEAFF.